Each of the 5 T cell receptor beta chains below was sequenced from the same sample in a study of response to subunit inactivated influenza vaccine. TCRdb reanalysed the RT-PCR reads using MiXCR and keeps one entry per CDR3 protein. The data hold about 800,000 distinct CDR3 sequences, with approximately 22% observed a single time. The material sequenced was PBMCs from blood, taken 5 days after vaccination. The receptor set was obtained from a man aged 45-65 years who received an inactivated influenza vaccine.

The chain combines TRBV9 with TRBJ2-1; tentative D call: TRBD1 (5 bases). Trimming pared 0 bases from V and 0 bases from J, leaving 10 bases between. The germline V gene has CDR1 SGDLS and CDR2 YYNGEE. The CDR3 extends over 16 amino acids. The CDR3 DNA reads as TGTGCCAGCAGCGTAGGTGGGGCAAGCTCCTACAATGAGCAGTTCTTC. It specifies CASSVGGASSYNEQFF.

This clonotype was found many times. CDR3 protein: CASRKGLDYYEQYF. CDR3 in DNA: TGTGCCAGCAGGAAAGGACTAGACTATTACGAGCAGTACTTC. The chain couples TRBV12-3 or TRBV12-4 to TRBJ2-7, with TRBD2 matching over 7 bases. CDR3 length: 14 amino acids. The ends lost 6 bases at V and 4 bases at J; junction bases unmatched: 9.

This clonotype was found a few times. The chain couples TRBV4-1 to TRBJ2-7, with a tentative D call TRBD1 (6 bases). Germline V gene lookup returns CDR1 MGHRA and CDR2 YSYEKL. Trimming removed 1 base at V and 4 bases at J, with 11 bases between. CDR3 length equals 14 residues. CDR3 in amino acids: CASSQVQGSYEQYF. CDR3 in DNA: TGCGCCAGCAGCCAAGTACAGGGTTCGTACGAGCAGTACTTC.

The genes are TRBV7-9 and TRBJ2-5; weak D call: TRBD1 (6 bases). CDR3 length: 16 amino acids. V shed 1 base and J shed 4 bases, with 16 bases lying between them. Germline V gene lookup returns CDR1 SEHNR and CDR2 FQNEAQ (reference sequence). CDR3 sequence reads: CASSLEVTGRRETQYF. The CDR3 nucleotides read TGTGCCAGCAGCTTAGAGGTAACAGGGAGACGAGAGACCCAGTACTTC. Based on the CDR3 plus reference TRBV7-9 and TRBJ2-5, the full variable domain is DTGVSQNPRHKITKRGQNVTFRCDPISEHNRLYWYRQTLGQGPEFLTYFQNEAQLEKSRLLSDRFSAERPKGSFSTLEIQRTEQGDSAMYLCASSLEVTGRRETQYFGPGTRLLVL.

The chain is built from TRBV5-6 and TRBJ2-1; D remains ambiguous. The CDR3 is 15 amino acids. Germline values: CDR1 SGHDT, CDR2 YYEEEE. V lost 2 bases to trimming and J lost 1 base, with 10 bases between them. The CDR3 loop is CASSFVEVSYNEQFF. CDR3 sequence (DNA): TGTGCCAGCAGCTTCGTTGAGGTTTCCTACAATGAGCAGTTCTTC.